These 10 T cell receptor beta chains were all obtained from the same sample, sequenced in a study of vaccination and CD4 T cells after COVID-19. The assay that was used to sequence DNA from cultured CD4+ T cells was the Oncomine TCR Beta short-read assay. In this case, cultured CD4+ T cells provided the extracted genomic DNA. TCRdb processed the PCR reads anew with MiXCR; each CDR3 protein has one entry. The data contain over 8,000 distinct CDR3 sequences, around 28% of them singletons. Treatment of the sample: roughly ten-day PBMC culture with coronavirus spike peptide pools or control peptides (ViraFEST assay). The unexposed donor provided CD4+ T cells, which were taken before the COVID-19 pandemic (2011-2018). Their recognized antigens are unknown. Sample: CD4+ T cells from blood, cultured in vitro. The source of these receptors is a human donor in good health.

The chain employs TRBV5-1 and TRBJ2-5; D call uncertain. The V end was cut by 2 bases, the J end by 1 base, with 3 bases between. CDR3 length: 12 residues. Germline V gene sequence: CDR1 SGHRS, CDR2 YFSETQ. CDR3 amino acids: CASSFSQETQYF. In DNA, the CDR3 is TGCGCCAGCAGCTTCTCCCAAGAGACCCAGTACTTC.

V gene TRBV7-9 combines with J gene TRBJ1-4, with D possibly TRBD1 on 6 matching bases. Germline assignment: CDR1 SEHNR and CDR2 FQNEAQ (reference sequence). The CDR3 is 14 amino acids. V lost 3 bases and J 8 bases, leaving 13 bases between the germline ends. The CDR3 loop is CASSLAGAGEKLFF. In DNA, the CDR3 is TGTGCCAGCAGCTTGGCAGGGGCGGGCGAAAAACTGTTTTTT. The whole variable domain, remainder taken from reference TRBV7-9 and TRBJ1-4, is DTGVSQNPRHKITKRGQNVTFRCDPISEHNRLYWYRQTLGQGPEFLTYFQNEAQLEKSRLLSDRFSAERPKGSFSTLEIQRTEQGDSAMYLCASSLAGAGEKLFFGSGTQLSVL.

CDR3 protein: CASSLQGTGELFF. In DNA form, the CDR3 reads TGCGCCAGCAGCTTACAGGGGACCGGGGAGCTGTTTTTT. V usage is TRBV5-1 and J usage is TRBJ2-2; 7 nucleotides match TRBD1. The CDR3 spans 13 residues. Germline V CDR1 and CDR2: SGHRS, YFSETQ. V gave up 2 bases and J gave up 5 bases; unmatched junction bases: 0.

The chain is built from TRBV7-2 and TRBJ2-7; possibly TRBD1 or TRBD2 for D (6 bases each). CDR1 is SGHTA, CDR2 FQGNSA, per germline. The CDR3 covers 15 residues. With 5 bases removed from V and 4 bases from J, the gap between germline ends came to 18 bases. CDR3 in amino acids: CASSQDTGAQYEQYF. CDR3 nucleotides: TGTGCCAGCAGCCAAGATACGGGGGCGCAGTACGAGCAGTACTTC.

A few counts support this clonotype. This sequence joins TRBV6-5 and TRBJ1-1; D might be TRBD1 (6 bases). The CDR3 runs 14 residues. V was cut by 2 bases and J by 5 bases, with 12 bases left in between. Germline V gene data show CDR1 as MNHEY and CDR2 as SVGAGI. The DNA for the CDR3 is TGTGCCAGCAGTTACCCCGCAGGGGTTACTGAAGCTTTCTTT. This sequence encodes CASSYPAGVTEAFF.

The V gene is TRBV19, the J gene TRBJ2-1, with TRBD2 matching over 8 bases. Germline lookup yields CDR1 LNHDA and CDR2 SQIVND (reference sequence). The CDR3 spans 17 residues. The trim removed 5 bases at V and 5 bases at J, leaving 14 bases unmatched. The DNA of the CDR3 is TGTGCCAGTAGTGCCCCCCCGGGACTAGGTTCCCACAATGAGCAGTTCTTC. Amino acids: CASSAPPGLGSHNEQFF.

This clonotype was detected only a few times. The chain combines TRBV24-1 with TRBJ2-7, with TRBD2 identical over 10 bases. The ends lost 7 bases at V and 7 bases at J; junction bases unmatched: 9. CDR1 KGHDR and CDR2 SFDVKD come from the germline V gene. The CDR3 is made up of 14 amino acids. The DNA for the CDR3 is TGTGCCACCAGCGACGAGCGGGAGGGCGGTGAGCAGTACTTC. This codes for CATSDEREGGEQYF.

This clonotype has more than one count but fewer than ten. V gene TRBV7-9 combines with J gene TRBJ2-7; weak D call: TRBD2 (6 bases). Germline-derived CDR1 and CDR2 are SEHNR and FQNEAQ (reference sequence). V was cut by 5 bases and J by 0 bases, with 11 bases left in between. This CDR3 comprises 14 residues. The CDR3 coding sequence is TGTGCCAGCAGCAGTCGGGACTCCTCCTACGAGCAGTACTTC. Residues: CASSSRDSSYEQYF.

This clonotype appeared a few times. This chain joins TRBV6-4 and TRBJ2-3, with D maybe TRBD2 (6 bases). The CDR3 runs 14 residues. Trimming left V 2 bases short and J 0 bases short, with 6 bases between. CDR1 is MRHNA, CDR2 SNTAGT, per germline. CDR3 DNA sequence: TGTGCCAGCAGTGACGGGACTAGCACAGATACGCAGTATTTT. It yields the protein CASSDGTSTDTQYF.

The chain combines TRBV20-1 with TRBJ2-3; 9 nucleotides match TRBD1. The germline V gene has CDR1 DFQATT and CDR2 SNEGSKA (reference sequence). With 7 bases clipped from V and 0 bases from J, the junction kept 5 bases outside the gene matches. The CDR3 contains 14 residues. The CDR3 loop reads CSVAGTGSTDTQYF. The DNA for the CDR3 is TGCAGTGTCGCCGGGACAGGGAGCACAGATACGCAGTATTTT.